Listed here are 21 T cell receptor beta chains from one sample, sequenced in a study of shared clonotypes between healthy human individuals. Sequencing used immunoSEQ multiplex PCR; TCRdb keeps in-frame clones, though not all of them. Among about 2 million clones listed, around 95% were seen once. Source material: naive CD4+ T cells sorted from blood. Indicated subset: CD45RA+ positively selected. The receptors originated from a man younger than 35 in good health.

The J gene is TRBJ2-2, the V gene TRBV5-4, with D possibly TRBD1 on 6 matching bases. Per the germline V gene, CDR1 is SGHNT and CDR2 is YYREEE (reference sequence). The germline V and J ends were trimmed by 4 bases and 0 bases, with 10 bases remaining between them. The length of the CDR3 is 15 residues. The CDR3 DNA reads as TGTGCCAGCAGCAAAGACAGGCCGAACACCGGGGAGCTGTTTTTT. Its translation: CASSKDRPNTGELFF.

The chain carries TRBV7-9 and TRBJ2-5; 8 bases line up with TRBD2. Trimming cost V 5 bases and J 2 bases; bases outside gene matches: 7. The germline V gene has CDR1 SEHNR and CDR2 FQNEAQ (reference sequence). The length of the CDR3 is 15 residues. The CDR3 region has the DNA TGTGCCAGCAGCCGCGGGGGGCCTATGCAAGAGACCCAGTACTTC. Translating gives CASSRGGPMQETQYF.

V and J are TRBV2 and TRBJ2-7, with 13 positions matching TRBD2. The germline V gene has CDR1 SNHLY and CDR2 FYNNEI. V trimming: 7 bases; J trimming: 2 bases; junction bases outside the gene matches: 2. This CDR3 spans 14 amino acids. CDR3 protein: CASTTSGRAYEQYF. In nucleotides, the CDR3 is TGTGCCAGCACCACTAGCGGGAGGGCCTACGAGCAGTACTTC.

V and J are TRBV28 and TRBJ2-1; D is unresolved. CDR3 length equals 12 residues. The germline gives CDR1 MDHEN, CDR2 SYDVKM. V lost 2 bases and J 6 bases, leaving 5 bases between the germline ends. The DNA of the CDR3 is TGTGCCAGCAGTTTAAGGACCAATGAGCAGTTCTTC. Encoded protein: CASSLRTNEQFF.

With regard to this clone: The sample contains more than one DNA sequence encoding this CDR3. The chain links TRBV18 to TRBJ2-3; 7 bases are shared with TRBD2. CDR1 KGHSH and CDR2 LQKENI come from the germline V gene. The CDR3 is made up of 15 amino acids. V shed 2 bases, J shed 2 bases, and the junction held 4 bases outside the gene matches. Written as DNA, the CDR3 is TGTGCCAGCTCACCAGCGCGGGGGAACACAGATACGCAGTATTTT. Protein product: CASSPARGNTDTQYF.

The chain is built from TRBV6-6 and TRBJ2-4, with D tentatively TRBD2 (6 bases). The V and J ends lost 2 bases and 5 bases respectively, with 16 bases between them. Germline CDR1 is MNHNY and CDR2 is SVGAGI (reference sequence). This CDR3 has 16 amino acids. The CDR3 region is CASSYTSGTGENIQYF. CDR3 bases: TGTGCCAGCAGTTACACCAGCGGAACGGGAGAAAACATTCAGTACTTC.

The genes are TRBV5-4 and TRBJ1-6; a weak D match, TRBD1 (5 bases). The germline V and J ends were trimmed by 4 bases and 5 bases, with 13 bases remaining between them. From germline, CDR1 is SGHNT and CDR2 YYREEE (reference sequence). The CDR3 extends over 15 amino acids. CDR3 amino acids: CASSRTSGDNSPLHF. For the CDR3, the DNA is TGTGCCAGCAGCCGCACTTCGGGGGATAATTCACCCCTCCACTTT.

DNA of the CDR3: TGTGCCAGCAGCTACTTTAAGTCTGGCGAGCAGTACTTC. It yields the protein CASSYFKSGEQYF. V is TRBV7-2 and J is TRBJ2-7; D remains ambiguous. Per germline, CDR1 SGHTA and CDR2 FQGNSA. This CDR3 has 13 amino acids. Trimming shortened V by 4 bases and J by 6 bases, and 13 bases separated the two germline ends. Based on the CDR3 plus reference TRBV7-2 and TRBJ2-7, the full variable domain is GAGVSQSPSNKVTEKGKDVELRCDPISGHTALYWYRQSLGQGLEFLIYFQGNSAPDKSGLPSDRFSAERTGGSVSTLTIQRTQQEDSAVYLCASSYFKSGEQYFGPGTRLTVT.

This sequence joins TRBV28 and TRBJ2-7, with D tentatively TRBD2 (6 bases). V lost 3 bases to trimming and J lost 3 bases, with 12 bases between them. The CDR3 runs to 14 residues. CDR1 and CDR2 (germline): MDHEN, SYDVKM. For the CDR3, the DNA is TGTGCCAGCAGTTTTCCGGGGGACCGCTACGAGCAGTACTTC. Translated, it gives CASSFPGDRYEQYF.

This sequence joins TRBV6-5 and TRBJ1-6; 8 bases fit TRBD1. V gave up 6 bases and J gave up 6 bases; unmatched junction bases: 7. This CDR3 spans 15 amino acids. Germline-derived CDR1 and CDR2 are MNHEY and SVGAGI. In nucleotides, the CDR3 is TGTGCCAGCAGGATGACAGGGGTTGTTAATTCACCCCTCCACTTT. Residues: CASRMTGVVNSPLHF.

V gene TRBV10-3 combines with J gene TRBJ2-7, with TRBD2 matching 11 bases. V dropped 8 bases and J dropped 5; count of bases not matched to a gene: 11. Germline V gene sequence: CDR1 ENHRY, CDR2 SYGVKD. The CDR3 is 15 residues long. CDR3 coding DNA: TGTGCCATCGGACCGACTAGCGGGATTCTCCACGAGCAGTACTTC. Its protein is CAIGPTSGILHEQYF.

This clone is a singleton in its sample. Other DNA sequences from this sample encode an identical CDR3 as well. The V call is TRBV29-1, the J call TRBJ2-5, with TRBD2 as a possible D gene (7 bases). CDR3 length equals 12 residues. V lost 2 bases and J 5 bases, leaving 9 bases between the germline ends. Germline CDR1 reads SQVTM; CDR2 reads ANQGSEA. The CDR3: CSVEKGGETQYF. The CDR3 DNA follows: TGCAGCGTTGAAAAGGGGGGGGAGACCCAGTACTTC. Full variable domain (rest looked up from reference TRBV29-1 and TRBJ2-5): SAVISQKPSRDICQRGTSLTIQCQVDSQVTMMFWYRQQPGQSLTLIATANQGSEATYESGFVIDKFPISRPNLTFSTLTVSNMSPEDSSIYLCSVEKGGETQYFGPGTRLLVL.

This chain connects TRBV5-1 to TRBJ2-3; either TRBD1 or TRBD2 may fit D (5 bases each). CDR1 and CDR2 from the germline V gene are SGHRS and YFSETQ. CDR3 length equals 15 residues. The V and J ends lost 3 bases and 0 bases respectively, with 11 bases between them. The CDR3 bases are TGCGCCAGCAGCTCCGGGACCCCTAGCACAGATACGCAGTATTTT. This encodes CASSSGTPSTDTQYF.

The chain uses TRBV5-1 and TRBJ1-1; 7 nucleotides match TRBD1. The CDR3 consists of 15 residues. Germline V gives CDR1 SGHRS, CDR2 YFSETQ. V dropped 3 bases and J dropped 5; count of bases not matched to a gene: 10. The CDR3 nucleotides are TGCGCCAGCAGCTCCCAACAGGGGAGTGGTACTGAAGCTTTCTTT. Translating it yields CASSSQQGSGTEAFF.

This clone occurred once. The chain joins TRBV6-4 to TRBJ1-6; D call uncertain. CDR3 length: 13 residues. CDR1 MRHNA and CDR2 SNTAGT come from the germline V gene. Trimming removed 6 bases from V and 10 bases from J, with 13 bases in between. The CDR3 coding sequence is TGTGCCAGCAGCCTTCGAGTTGAGTCACCCCTCCACTTT. The encoded protein is CASSLRVESPLHF.

This sequence joins TRBV29-1 and TRBJ1-1; D gene uncertain. Trimming pared 4 bases from V and 0 bases from J, leaving 9 bases between. CDR3 size: 13 residues. Per the germline V gene, CDR1 is SQVTM and CDR2 is ANQGSEA. The CDR3 spells CSVAQFLNTEAFF. In nucleotides, the CDR3 is TGCAGCGTTGCACAGTTCTTGAACACTGAAGCTTTCTTT.

The chain has TRBV5-6 and TRBJ2-7, with a tentative D call TRBD1 (5 bases). Germline V gene data show CDR1 as SGHDT and CDR2 as YYEEEE. The V gene lost 6 bases and the J gene lost 3 bases, with 7 bases spanning the gap. The CDR3 runs to 11 residues. This CDR3 reads CASTDSYEQYF. The CDR3, as DNA: TGTGCCAGCACCGACAGCTACGAGCAGTACTTC.

In its sample, this clone was seen once. The chain carries TRBV28 and TRBJ1-6; 7 bases align to TRBD1. Germline V gives CDR1 MDHEN, CDR2 SYDVKM. This CDR3 is built from 15 residues. Germline trimming cut 6 bases from V and 3 bases from J; bases unmatched to any gene: 5. CDR3 bases: TGTGCCAGCAGAGAGGACAGGAACTATAATTCACCCCTCCACTTT. Encoded protein: CASREDRNYNSPLHF.

This chain joins TRBV7-8 and TRBJ2-1, with D perhaps TRBD1 (6 bases). Trimming removed 5 bases at V and 6 bases at J, with 17 bases between. The CDR3 consists of 15 residues. Per germline, CDR1 SGHVS and CDR2 FQNEAQ. CDR3 amino acids: CASSHRDTFPNEQFF. The CDR3 DNA reads as TGTGCCAGCAGCCACCGGGACACATTCCCCAATGAGCAGTTCTTC.

Comment on this clone: Within the sample, other DNA sequences also encode this same CDR3. V usage is TRBV14 and J usage is TRBJ1-1; no clear D. The germline V gene has CDR1 SGHDN and CDR2 FVKESK. V gave up 3 bases and J gave up 0 bases, with 5 bases separating them. The CDR3 sequence is 13 residues long. The CDR3 is CASSQGMNTEAFF. In nucleotides, the CDR3 is TGTGCCAGCAGCCAGGGGATGAACACTGAAGCTTTCTTT. Supplemented by reference TRBV14 and TRBJ1-1, the full variable domain reads EAGVTQFPSHSVIEKGQTVTLRCDPISGHDNLYWYRRVMGKEIKFLLHFVKESKQDESGMPNNRFLAERTGGTYSTLKVQPAELEDSGVYFCASSQGMNTEAFFGQGTRLTVV.

The chain couples TRBV10-3 to TRBJ2-7; 8 positions agree with TRBD1. The germline V gene has CDR1 ENHRY and CDR2 SYGVKD. Germline trimming cut 3 bases from V and 3 bases from J; bases unmatched to any gene: 4. The CDR3 loop spans 14 amino acids. The CDR3 here is CAISDQGQVYEQYF. The CDR3 DNA follows: TGTGCCATCAGTGACCAGGGACAGGTCTACGAGCAGTACTTC.